The present entry profiles one T cell receptor (beta chain) with its context. The germline CDR1 and CDR2 sequences are SNHLY and FYNNEI. The CDR3 length is 13 residues. V was shortened by 1 base and J by 6 bases, with 9 bases between the two germline ends. This sample was included in a study of blood T cell repertoires in COVID-19. Looking at the study overall: Samples representing acute and convalescent COVID-19 were sourced from the United States, Italy and Spain. T cells, B-cell-depleted T cells, or PBMCs provided the cDNA or gDNA that served as material.

Here immunoSEQ multiplex PCR was the method, and the copy in TCRdb shows in-frame clones only, minus some. The sample contains 140,000 to 150,000 clones, more than 70% of which appear only once. This TCR was recovered from a human donor in a cohort sampled during active COVID-19. The sample was peripheral blood. The V and J genes are TRBV2 and TRBJ1-1, with TRBD1 as a possible D gene (5 bases). CDR3 amino acids: CASSEGHRPEAFF. The CDR3 coding sequence is TGTGCCAGCAGTGAAGGTCACAGGCCTGAAGCTTTCTTT.